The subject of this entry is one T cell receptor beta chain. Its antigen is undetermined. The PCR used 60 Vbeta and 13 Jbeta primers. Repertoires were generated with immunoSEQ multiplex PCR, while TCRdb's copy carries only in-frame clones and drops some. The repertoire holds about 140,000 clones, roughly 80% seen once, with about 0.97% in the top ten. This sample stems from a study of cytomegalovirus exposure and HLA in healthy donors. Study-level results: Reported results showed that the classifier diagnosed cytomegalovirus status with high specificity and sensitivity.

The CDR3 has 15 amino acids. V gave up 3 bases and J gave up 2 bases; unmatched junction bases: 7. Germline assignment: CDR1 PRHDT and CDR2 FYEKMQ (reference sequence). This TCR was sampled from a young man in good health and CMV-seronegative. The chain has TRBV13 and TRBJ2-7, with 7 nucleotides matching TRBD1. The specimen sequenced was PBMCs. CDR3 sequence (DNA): TGTGCCAGCAGCTTGGAACGCGACAGGGCCTACGAGCAGTACTTC. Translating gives CASSLERDRAYEQYF. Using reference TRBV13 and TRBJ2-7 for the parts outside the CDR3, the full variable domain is AAGVIQSPRHLIKEKRETATLKCYPIPRHDTVYWYQQGPGQDPQFLISFYEKMQSDKGSIPDRFSAQQFSDYHSELNMSSLELGDSALYFCASSLERDRAYEQYFGPGTRLTVT.